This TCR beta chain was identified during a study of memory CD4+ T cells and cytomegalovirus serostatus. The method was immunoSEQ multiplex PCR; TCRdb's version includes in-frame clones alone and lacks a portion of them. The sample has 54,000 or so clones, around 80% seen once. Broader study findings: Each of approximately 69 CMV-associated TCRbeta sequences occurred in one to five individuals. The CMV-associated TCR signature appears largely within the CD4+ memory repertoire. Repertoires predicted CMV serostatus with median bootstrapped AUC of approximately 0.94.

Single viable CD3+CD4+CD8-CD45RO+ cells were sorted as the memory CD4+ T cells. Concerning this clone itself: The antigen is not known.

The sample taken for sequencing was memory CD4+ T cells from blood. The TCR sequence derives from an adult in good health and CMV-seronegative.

This CDR3 is CASSLYSNNQPQHF. For the CDR3, the DNA is TGTGCCAGCAGCCTTTACAGTAACAATCAGCCCCAGCATTTT. The rearrangement joins TRBV5-6 to TRBJ1-5; D unclear. V was shortened by 4 bases and J by 3 bases, with 11 bases between the two germline ends. CDR1 is SGHDT and CDR2 is YYEEEE in the germline V gene. CDR3 length equals 14 residues.